Listed below are T cell receptor beta chains from one sample, sequenced in a study of OX40 agonist ivuxolimab in advanced cancers. Clones were read by immunoSEQ multiplex PCR, and TCRdb kept only the in-frame ones, dropping some. The data show tens of thousands of clones, with around four fifths seen just once and about 1.8% held by the top ten. The starting material was CD4+ or CD8+ T cells sorted from blood, obtained in a trial of the OX40 agonist ivuxolimab. The receptors originated from an adult with an advanced solid tumor such as melanoma, head and neck, liver or kidney cancer. Both conserved end residues are part of each CDR3.

v_call | cdr3_aa
TRBV7-7 | CASSPDGGGTDTQYF
TRBV30 | CAWTPGQVSEQYF
TRBV11-2 | CASSFTPGLGTDTQYF
TRBV6-4 | CASSLEGGTEAFF
TRBV9 | CASSGATGPTAQYF
TRBV5-6 | CASSLSIRGDQPQHF
TRBV7-6 | CASRHTGTPFQVEKLFF
TRBV7-2 | CASSLVPDSRYYEQYF
TRBV21-1 | CASSKVSPGQLLHSNQPQHF
TRBV6-6 | CASRRDSRGPYEQYF
TRBV19 | CASTQGAGGGKPQHF
TRBV7-9 | CASRRTGGPNSPLHF
TRBV29-1 | CSAGGSRVNTEAFF
TRBV28 | CASSLPGVGETQYF
TRBV20-1 | CSGGWDTQYF
TRBV9 | CASSPVTSGSNTDTQYF
TRBV2 | CASRGLVGVGSPLHF
TRBV29-1 | CSVSGSNAYEQYF
TRBV27 | CASSYRIGGNEQYF
TRBV6-5 | CASRSPGGGYGYTF
TRBV19 | CATTGTVNSPLHF
TRBV7-2 | CASSSLGRSNSPLHF
TRBV5-1 | CASSPGRGWEQYF